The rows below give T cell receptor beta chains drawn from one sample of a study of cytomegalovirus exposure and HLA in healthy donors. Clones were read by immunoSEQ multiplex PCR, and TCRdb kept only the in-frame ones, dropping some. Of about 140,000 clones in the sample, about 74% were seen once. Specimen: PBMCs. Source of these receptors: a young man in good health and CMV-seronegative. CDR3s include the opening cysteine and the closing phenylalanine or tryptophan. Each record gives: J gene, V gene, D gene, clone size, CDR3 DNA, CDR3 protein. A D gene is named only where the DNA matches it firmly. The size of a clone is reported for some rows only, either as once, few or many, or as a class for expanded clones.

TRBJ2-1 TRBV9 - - TGTGCCAGCAGCGAAGGCCTAGGTCATTACAATGAGCAGTTCTTC CASSEGLGHYNEQFF
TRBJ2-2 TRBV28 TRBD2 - TGTGCCAGCTCCAAGCGGGAGGGAGTGTGGACCGGGGAGCTGTTTTTT CASSKREGVWTGELFF
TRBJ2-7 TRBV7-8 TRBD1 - TGTGCCAGCAGCTCGCCCCCTCGGGGACAGGTCCCCTACGAGCAGTACTTC CASSSPPRGQVPYEQYF
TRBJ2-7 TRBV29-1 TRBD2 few TGCAGCGTTGAAGGTCCTAGCGGGGGGACCTACGAGCAGTACTTC CSVEGPSGGTYEQYF
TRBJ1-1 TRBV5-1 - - TGCGCCAGCAGCTTCACAGGGATTGAAGCTTTCTTT CASSFTGIEAFF
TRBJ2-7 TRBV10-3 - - TGTGCCATCAGTGAGGGGACAAGTGGTTACGAGCAGTACTTC CAISEGTSGYEQYF
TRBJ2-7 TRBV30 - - TGTGCCTGGAGTGCAGGCTACGAGCAGTACTTC CAWSAGYEQYF
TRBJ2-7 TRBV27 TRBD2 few TGTGCCAGCAGTTTAGCGGGGGACTCCTACGAGCAGTACTTC CASSLAGDSYEQYF
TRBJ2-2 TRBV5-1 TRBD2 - TGCGCCAGCAGCACCGGGACTAGCCTTAGAACCGGGGAGCTGTTTTTT CASSTGTSLRTGELFF
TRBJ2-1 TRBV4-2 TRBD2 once TGTGCCAGCAGCCAAGTATGGGCTAGCGGGGGGGCCTCCTACAATGAGCAGTTCTTC CASSQVWASGGASYNEQFF
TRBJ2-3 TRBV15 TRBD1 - TGTGCCACCAGCCCACAGGGGGAGGCGACAGATACGCAGTATTTT CATSPQGEATDTQYF
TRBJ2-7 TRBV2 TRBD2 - TGTGCCAGCAGCCCCGAGGTAGCGGGAGGCCACGAGCAGTACTTC CASSPEVAGGHEQYF
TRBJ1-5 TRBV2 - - TGTGCCAGCAGTGACGCGGGCTGGACCCAGCATTTT CASSDAGWTQHF
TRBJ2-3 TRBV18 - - TGTGCCAGCTCACCCCCATCGGCGGGAAGGGATACGCAGTATTTT CASSPPSAGRDTQYF
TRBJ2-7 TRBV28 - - TGTGCCAGCAGTTTAAGAGATGAGCAGTACTTC CASSLRDEQYF
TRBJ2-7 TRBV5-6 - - TGTGCCAGCAGCTCGACGACAGATACCTACGAGCAGTACTTC CASSSTTDTYEQYF
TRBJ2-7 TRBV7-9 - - TGTGCCAGCAGCCACCGTGGGGGCCAGGGGCCCTACGAGCAGTACTTC CASSHRGGQGPYEQYF
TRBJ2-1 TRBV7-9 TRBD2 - TGTGCCAGCGAAAACGGGGGGTACAATGAGCAGTTCTTC CASENGGYNEQFF
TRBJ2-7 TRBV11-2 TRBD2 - TGTGCCAGCAGCCTGTCTAGCGGGAGCTCCTACGAGCAGTACTTC CASSLSSGSSYEQYF
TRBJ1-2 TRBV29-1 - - TGCAGCGTCGAGGGTAGGGGAGGAGGCTACACCTTC CSVEGRGGGYTF
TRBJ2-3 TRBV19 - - TGTGCCAGTAGTGCAGGGTTGGCAGATACGCAGTATTTT CASSAGLADTQYF
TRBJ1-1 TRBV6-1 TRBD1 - TGTGCCAGCAGTGAAACAGGGGGCGAAACTGAAGCTTTCTTT CASSETGGETEAFF
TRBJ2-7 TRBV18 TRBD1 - TGTGCCAGCTCTCCTTCATTTGACAGGGACCACTACGAGCAGTACTTC CASSPSFDRDHYEQYF
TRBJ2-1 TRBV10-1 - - TGCGCCAGCAGTGAGTCTAACTACCCGGGGGTAAATGAGCAGTTCTTC CASSESNYPGVNEQFF
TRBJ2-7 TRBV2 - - TGTGCCAGCAGGAAGGACAGTGGATTCTACGAGCAGTACTTC CASRKDSGFYEQYF
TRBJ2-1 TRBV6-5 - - TGTGCCAGCAGTTACTCGATGTGGGGGCTTAATGAGCAGTTCTTC CASSYSMWGLNEQFF
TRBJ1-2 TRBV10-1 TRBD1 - TGCGCCAGCAGTGAGTCGCTGACAGGGACTGGCTACACCTTC CASSESLTGTGYTF
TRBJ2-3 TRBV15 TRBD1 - TGTGCCACCAGCAGAGCAAGCTGGACAGGGATCGCAGATACGCAGTATTTT CATSRASWTGIADTQYF
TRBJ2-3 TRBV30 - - TGTGCCTGGAGTGTACTCGGGTCAAGTAGCACAGATACGCAGTATTTT CAWSVLGSSSTDTQYF
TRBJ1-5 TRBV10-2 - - TGCGCCAGCAGTGTCAGGGTGTATCAGCCCCAGCATTTT CASSVRVYQPQHF
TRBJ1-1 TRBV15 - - TGTGCCACCAGCAGCAGTTACACTGAAGCTTTCTTT CATSSSYTEAFF
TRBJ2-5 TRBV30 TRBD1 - TGTGCCTGGAGTAGACAGGGGATACGTGAGACCCAGTACTTC CAWSRQGIRETQYF
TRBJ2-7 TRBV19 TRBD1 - TGTGCCAGTAGACAGGGGATAGCCTACGAGCAGTACTTC CASRQGIAYEQYF
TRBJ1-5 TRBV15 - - TGTGCCACCAGCAGAGGTCGAGGGCAGGGGTATGAGCCCCAGCATTTT CATSRGRGQGYEPQHF
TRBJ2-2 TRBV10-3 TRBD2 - TGTGCCATCAGGAGAGGGGAGGGGAACACCGGGGAGCTGTTTTTT CAIRRGEGNTGELFF
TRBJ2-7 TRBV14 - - TGTGCCAGCAGCCAAGACATCGGGTCCTACGAGCAGTACTTC CASSQDIGSYEQYF
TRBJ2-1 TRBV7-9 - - TGTGCCAGCAGCGGACGATTAGACGGGAGCTCCTACAATGAGCAGTTCTTC CASSGRLDGSSYNEQFF
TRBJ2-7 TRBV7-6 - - TGTGCCAGCAGCCCACCGGGACACCCCTACGAGCAGTACTTC CASSPPGHPYEQYF
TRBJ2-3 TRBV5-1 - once TGCGCCAGCAGCTTGGACACCACAGATACGCAGTATTTT CASSLDTTDTQYF
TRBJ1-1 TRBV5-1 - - TGCGCCAGCAGCCCACAGGGTGAAGGTGTAGCTTTCTTT CASSPQGEGVAFF